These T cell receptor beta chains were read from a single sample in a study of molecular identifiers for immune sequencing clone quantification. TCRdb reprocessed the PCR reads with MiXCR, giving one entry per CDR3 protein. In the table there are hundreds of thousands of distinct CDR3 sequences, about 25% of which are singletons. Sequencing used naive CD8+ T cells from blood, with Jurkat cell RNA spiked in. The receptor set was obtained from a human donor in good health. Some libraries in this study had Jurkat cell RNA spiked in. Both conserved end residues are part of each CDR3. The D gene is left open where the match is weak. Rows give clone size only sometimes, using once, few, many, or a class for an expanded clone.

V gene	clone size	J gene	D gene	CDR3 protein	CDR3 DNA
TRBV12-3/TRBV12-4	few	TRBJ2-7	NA	CASSFVNEQYF	TGTGCCAGCAGTTTTGTTAACGAGCAGTACTTC
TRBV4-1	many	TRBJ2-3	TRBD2	CASSQDQTSGLTDTQYF	TGCGCCAGCAGCCAAGATCAGACTAGCGGCCTCACAGATACGCAGTATTTT
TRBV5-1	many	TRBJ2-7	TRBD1	CASSLGQGLYEQYF	TGCGCCAGCAGCTTGGGACAGGGGCTCTACGAGCAGTACTTC
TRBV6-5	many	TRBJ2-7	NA	CASSYSSLGGPTYEQYF	TGTGCCAGCAGTTACTCGAGTTTGGGAGGTCCAACCTACGAGCAGTACTTC
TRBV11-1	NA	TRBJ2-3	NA	CASSDEFADTQYF	TGTGCCAGCAGCGATGAATTCGCAGATACGCAGTATTTT
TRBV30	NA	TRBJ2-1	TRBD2	CAWRAAGDNEQFF	TGTGCCTGGAGGGCAGCGGGGGATAATGAGCAGTTCTTC
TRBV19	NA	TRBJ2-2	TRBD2	CASSIGLAGGSGELFF	TGTGCCAGTAGTATCGGGCTAGCGGGGGGTTCCGGGGAGCTGTTTTTT
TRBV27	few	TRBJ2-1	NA	CASSDWGPGNEQFF	TGTGCCAGCAGCGATTGGGGACCTGGCAATGAGCAGTTCTTC
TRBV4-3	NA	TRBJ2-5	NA	CASSQVLAVSRETQYF	TGCGCCAGCAGCCAAGTTTTGGCGGTATCAAGAGAAACCCAGTACTTC
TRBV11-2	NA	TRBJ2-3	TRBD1	CASSLTGGTGTDTQYF	TGTGCCAGCAGCTTGACAGGGGGAACAGGCACAGATACGCAGTATTTT
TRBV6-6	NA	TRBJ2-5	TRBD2	CASRSGRAEERLQETQYF	TGTGCCAGCAGGAGCGGGAGGGCCGAAGAGCGACTACAAGAGACCCAGTACTTC
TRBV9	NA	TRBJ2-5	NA	CASSGTGVGETQYF	TGTGCCAGCAGCGGGACGGGAGTTGGTGAGACCCAGTACTTC
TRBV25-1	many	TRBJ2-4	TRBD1	CASSGQGAKNIQYF	TGTGCCAGCAGTGGACAGGGGGCCAAAAACATTCAGTACTTC
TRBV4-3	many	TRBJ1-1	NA	CASSQDPDNAEAFF	TGCGCCAGCAGCCAAGATCCGGACAACGCTGAAGCTTTCTTT
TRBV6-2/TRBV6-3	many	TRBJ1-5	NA	CASGESAGRQPQHF	TGTGCCAGCGGGGAGTCCGCTGGTCGACAGCCCCAGCATTTT
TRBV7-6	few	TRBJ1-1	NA	CANSFSGWNTEAFF	TGTGCCAACAGCTTCTCAGGGTGGAACACTGAAGCTTTCTTT
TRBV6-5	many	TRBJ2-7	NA	CASRLTESYEQYF	TGTGCCAGCAGGTTGACAGAGTCGTACGAGCAGTACTTC
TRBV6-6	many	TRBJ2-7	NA	CASSYSGGQQYF	TGTGCCAGCAGTTACTCTGGGGGCCAGCAGTACTTC
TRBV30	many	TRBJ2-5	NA	CAWKEVYQETQYF	TGTGCCTGGAAAGAAGTGTACCAAGAGACCCAGTACTTC
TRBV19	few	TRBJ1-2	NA	CASSPAGLSNYGYTF	TGTGCCAGTAGCCCCGCGGGCCTTTCTAACTATGGCTACACCTTC
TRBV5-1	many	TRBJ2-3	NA	CASREGTTGYF	TGCGCCAGCAGAGAGGGGACCACGGGGTATTTT
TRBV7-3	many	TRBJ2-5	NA	CASKETQYF	TGTGCCAGCAAAGAGACCCAGTACTTC
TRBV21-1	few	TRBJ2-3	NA	CASSTEEQSRSDTQYF	TGTGCCAGCAGCACAGAGGAACAGTCAAGATCAGATACGCAGTATTTT
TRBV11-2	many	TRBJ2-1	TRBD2	CASSPPEAGRAVEQFF	TGTGCCAGCAGCCCCCCAGAGGCCGGGAGGGCCGTTGAGCAGTTCTTC
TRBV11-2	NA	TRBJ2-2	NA	CASSQGLVVAGELFF	TGTGCCAGCAGCCAGGGACTGGTAGTCGCCGGGGAGCTGTTTTTT
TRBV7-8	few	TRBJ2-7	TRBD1	CASSYAPGQGSSEQYF	TGTGCCAGCAGTTACGCCCCGGGACAGGGGTCCTCCGAGCAGTACTTC
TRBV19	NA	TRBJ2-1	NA	CASNIGSSVYNEQFF	TGTGCCAGTAATATAGGTAGCTCAGTCTACAATGAGCAGTTCTTC